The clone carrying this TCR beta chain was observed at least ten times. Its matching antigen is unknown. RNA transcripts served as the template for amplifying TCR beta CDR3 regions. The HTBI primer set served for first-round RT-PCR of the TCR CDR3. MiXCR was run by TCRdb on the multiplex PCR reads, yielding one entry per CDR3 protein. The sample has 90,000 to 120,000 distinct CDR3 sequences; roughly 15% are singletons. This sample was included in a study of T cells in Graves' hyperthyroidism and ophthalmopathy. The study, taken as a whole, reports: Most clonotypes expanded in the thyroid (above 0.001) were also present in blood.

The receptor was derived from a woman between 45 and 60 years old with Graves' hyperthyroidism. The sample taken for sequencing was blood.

The CDR3 here is CASSLSTSGANEQYF. DNA of the CDR3: TGTGCCAGCAGTTTATCAACGTCGGGGGCGAACGAGCAGTACTTC. The chain links TRBV28 to TRBJ2-7; D is perhaps TRBD1 or TRBD2 (6 bases each). Trimming took off 1 base at V and 5 bases at J, with 15 bases between the two ends. CDR1 is MDHEN, CDR2 SYDVKM, per germline. The CDR3 extends over 15 amino acids. The full variable domain, completed using reference TRBV28 and TRBJ2-7, is DVKVTQSSRYLVKRTGEKVFLECVQDMDHENMFWYRQDPGLGLRLIYFSYDVKMKEKGDIPEGYSVSREKKERFSLILESASTNQTSMYLCASSLSTSGANEQYFGPGTRLTVT.